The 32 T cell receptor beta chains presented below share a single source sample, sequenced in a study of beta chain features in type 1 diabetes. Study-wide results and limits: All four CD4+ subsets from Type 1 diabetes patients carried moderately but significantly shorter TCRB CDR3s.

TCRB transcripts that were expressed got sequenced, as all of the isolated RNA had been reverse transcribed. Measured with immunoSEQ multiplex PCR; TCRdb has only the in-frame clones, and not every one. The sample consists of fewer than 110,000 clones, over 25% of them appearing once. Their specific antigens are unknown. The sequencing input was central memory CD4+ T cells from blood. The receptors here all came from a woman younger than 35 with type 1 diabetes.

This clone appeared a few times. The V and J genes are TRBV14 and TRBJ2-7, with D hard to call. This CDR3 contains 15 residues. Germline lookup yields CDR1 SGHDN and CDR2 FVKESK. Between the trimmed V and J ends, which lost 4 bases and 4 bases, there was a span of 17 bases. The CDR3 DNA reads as TGTGCCAGCAGCCCCCAGGTCGGCAGACGTTACGAGCAGTACTTC. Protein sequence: CASSPQVGRRYEQYF.

The CDR3 nucleotides read TGTGCCAGCAGCACCGGGGACAGGGGGCATCGGGAGACCCAGTACTTC. Translating gives CASSTGDRGHRETQYF. The chain joins TRBV7-2 to TRBJ2-5, with 12 bases lining up with TRBD1. Germline values: CDR1 SGHTA, CDR2 FQGNSA. After removal of 5 bases from V and 5 bases from J, the junction contained 9 bases not matched to a gene. This CDR3 is built from 16 residues. Using reference TRBV7-2 and TRBJ2-5 for the parts outside the CDR3, the full variable domain is GAGVSQSPSNKVTEKGKDVELRCDPISGHTALYWYRQSLGQGLEFLIYFQGNSAPDKSGLPSDRFSAERTGGSVSTLTIQRTQQEDSAVYLCASSTGDRGHRETQYFGPGTRLLVL.

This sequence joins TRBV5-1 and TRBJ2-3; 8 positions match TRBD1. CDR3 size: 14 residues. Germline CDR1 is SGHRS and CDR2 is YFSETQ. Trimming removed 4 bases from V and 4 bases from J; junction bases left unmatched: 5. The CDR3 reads CASSLDRASDTQYF. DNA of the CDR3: TGCGCCAGCAGCCTGGACAGGGCGTCAGATACGCAGTATTTT.

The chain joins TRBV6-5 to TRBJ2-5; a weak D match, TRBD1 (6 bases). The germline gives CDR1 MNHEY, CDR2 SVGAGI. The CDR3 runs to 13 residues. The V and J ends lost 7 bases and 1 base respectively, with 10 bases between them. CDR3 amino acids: CASTSGAQETQYF. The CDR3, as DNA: TGTGCCAGCACCTCAGGGGCCCAAGAGACCCAGTACTTC.

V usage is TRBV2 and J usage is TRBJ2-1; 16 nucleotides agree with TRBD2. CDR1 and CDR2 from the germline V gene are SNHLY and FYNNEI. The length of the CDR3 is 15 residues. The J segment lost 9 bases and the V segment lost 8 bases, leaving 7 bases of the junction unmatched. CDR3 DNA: TGTGCCAGCCCTTCCGGGACTAGCGGGAGGGGTGAGCAGTTCTTC. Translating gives CASPSGTSGRGEQFF.

The CDR3 spells CASSLELEHYGYTF. The CDR3 bases are TGTGCCAGCAGCTTAGAGCTGGAGCACTATGGCTACACCTTC. The chain employs TRBV7-9 and TRBJ1-2; D unclear. The CDR3 is 14 residues long. Germline CDR1 and CDR2: SEHNR and FQNEAQ (reference sequence). Trimming stripped 1 base from V and 3 bases from J, with 9 bases between.

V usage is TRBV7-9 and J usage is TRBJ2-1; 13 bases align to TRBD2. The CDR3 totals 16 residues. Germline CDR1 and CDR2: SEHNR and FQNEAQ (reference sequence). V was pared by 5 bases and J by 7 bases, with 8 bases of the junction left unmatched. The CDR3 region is CASSPRGTSGNNEQFF. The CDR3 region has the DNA TGTGCCAGCAGCCCGCGGGGGACTAGCGGGAATAATGAGCAGTTCTTC.

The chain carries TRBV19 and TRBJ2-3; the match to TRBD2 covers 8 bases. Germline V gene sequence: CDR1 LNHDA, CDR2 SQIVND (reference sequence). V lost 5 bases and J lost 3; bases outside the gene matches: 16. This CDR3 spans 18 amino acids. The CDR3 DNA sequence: TGTGCCAGTAGTTTTAACCTACGGGCGAGCGGGAGTACAGATACGCAGTATTTT. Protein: CASSFNLRASGSTDTQYF.

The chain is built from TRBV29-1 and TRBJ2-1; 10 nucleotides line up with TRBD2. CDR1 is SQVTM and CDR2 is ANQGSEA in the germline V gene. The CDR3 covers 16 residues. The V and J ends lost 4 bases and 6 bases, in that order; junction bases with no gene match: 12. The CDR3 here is CSVGGLRVAGGNEQFF. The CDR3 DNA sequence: TGCAGCGTTGGGGGACTTCGGGTAGCGGGAGGCAATGAGCAGTTCTTC.

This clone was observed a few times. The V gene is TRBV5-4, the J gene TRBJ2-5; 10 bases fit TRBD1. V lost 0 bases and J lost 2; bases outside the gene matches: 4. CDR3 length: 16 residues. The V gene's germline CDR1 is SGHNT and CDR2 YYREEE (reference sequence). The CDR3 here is CASSLAPGQGQETQYF. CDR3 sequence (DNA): TGTGCCAGCAGCTTGGCCCCGGGACAGGGGCAAGAGACCCAGTACTTC.

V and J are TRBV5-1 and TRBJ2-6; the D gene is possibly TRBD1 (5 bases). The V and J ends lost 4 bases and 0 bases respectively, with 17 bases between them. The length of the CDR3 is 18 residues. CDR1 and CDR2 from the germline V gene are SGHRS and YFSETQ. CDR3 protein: CASSPARAGNSGANVLTF. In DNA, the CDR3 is TGCGCCAGCAGCCCCGCCAGGGCAGGGAACTCTGGGGCCAACGTCCTGACTTTC.

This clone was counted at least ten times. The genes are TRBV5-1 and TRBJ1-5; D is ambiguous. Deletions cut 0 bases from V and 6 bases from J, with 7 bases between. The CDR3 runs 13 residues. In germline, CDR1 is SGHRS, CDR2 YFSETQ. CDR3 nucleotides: TGCGCCAGCAGCTTGGGGGCGTCTCAGCCCCAGCATTTT. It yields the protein CASSLGASQPQHF.

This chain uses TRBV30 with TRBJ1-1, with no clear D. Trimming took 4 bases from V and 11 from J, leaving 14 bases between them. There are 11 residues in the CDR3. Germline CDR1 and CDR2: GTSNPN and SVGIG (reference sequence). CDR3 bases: TGTGCCTGGAAGAACTCGGCAGGCGCTTTCTTT. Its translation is CAWKNSAGAFF. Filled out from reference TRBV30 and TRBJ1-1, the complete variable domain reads SQTIHQWPATLVQPVGSPLSLECTVEGTSNPNLYWYRQAAGRGLQLLFYSVGIGQISSEVPQNLSASRPQDRQFILSSKKLLLSDSGFYLCAWKNSAGAFFGQGTRLTVV.

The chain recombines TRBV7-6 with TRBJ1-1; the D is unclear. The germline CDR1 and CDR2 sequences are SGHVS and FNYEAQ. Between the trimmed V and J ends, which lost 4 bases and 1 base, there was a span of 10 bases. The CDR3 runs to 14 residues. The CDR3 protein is CASSSNGWNTEAFF. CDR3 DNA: TGTGCCAGCAGCTCAAACGGGTGGAACACTGAAGCTTTCTTT.

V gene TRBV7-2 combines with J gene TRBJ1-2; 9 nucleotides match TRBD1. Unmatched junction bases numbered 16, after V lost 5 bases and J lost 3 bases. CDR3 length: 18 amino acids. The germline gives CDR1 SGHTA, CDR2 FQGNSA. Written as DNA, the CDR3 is TGTGCCAGCAGCCGCCTTATAAACCGGGACAGGGCGGACTATGGCTACACCTTC. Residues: CASSRLINRDRADYGYTF.

Written as DNA, the CDR3 is TGCGCCAGCAGCAAAGGGACTAGCGGGAGTATCGATGAGCAGTTCTTC. Protein sequence: CASSKGTSGSIDEQFF. The chain employs TRBV5-1 and TRBJ2-1, with 14 bases aligning to TRBD2. The ends lost 4 bases at V and 8 bases at J; junction bases unmatched: 8. The CDR3 length is 16 residues. Germline CDR1 is SGHRS and CDR2 is YFSETQ.

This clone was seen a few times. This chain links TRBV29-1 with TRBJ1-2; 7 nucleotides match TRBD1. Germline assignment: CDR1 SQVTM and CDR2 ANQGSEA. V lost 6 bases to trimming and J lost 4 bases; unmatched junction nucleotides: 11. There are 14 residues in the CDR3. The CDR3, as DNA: TGCAGCGTGCCTGTGAGGGGGCGGGTCTATGGCTACACCTTC. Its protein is CSVPVRGRVYGYTF.

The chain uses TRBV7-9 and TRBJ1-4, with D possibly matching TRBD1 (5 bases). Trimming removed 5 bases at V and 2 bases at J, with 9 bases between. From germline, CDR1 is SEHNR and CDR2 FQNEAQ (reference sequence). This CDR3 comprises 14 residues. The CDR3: CASSKWGTNEKLFF. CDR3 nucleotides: TGTGCCAGCAGCAAGTGGGGCACTAATGAAAAACTGTTTTTT. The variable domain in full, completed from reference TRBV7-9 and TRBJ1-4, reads DTGVSQNPRHKITKRGQNVTFRCDPISEHNRLYWYRQTLGQGPEFLTYFQNEAQLEKSRLLSDRFSAERPKGSFSTLEIQRTEQGDSAMYLCASSKWGTNEKLFFGSGTQLSVL.

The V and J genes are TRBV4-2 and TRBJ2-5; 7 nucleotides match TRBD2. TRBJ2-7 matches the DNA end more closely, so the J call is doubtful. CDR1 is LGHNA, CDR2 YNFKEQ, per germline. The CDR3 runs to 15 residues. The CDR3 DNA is TGTGCCAGCAGCCCCAGACTAGCTCAAGCCTACGAGCAGTACTTC. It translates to CASSPRLAQAYEQYF.

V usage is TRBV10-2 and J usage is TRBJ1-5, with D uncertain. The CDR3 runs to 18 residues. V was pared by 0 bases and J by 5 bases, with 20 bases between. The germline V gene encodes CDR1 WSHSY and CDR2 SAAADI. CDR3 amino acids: CASSESEPLWALHQPQHF. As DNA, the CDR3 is TGCGCCAGCAGTGAGTCGGAACCCCTGTGGGCACTCCATCAGCCCCAGCATTTT.

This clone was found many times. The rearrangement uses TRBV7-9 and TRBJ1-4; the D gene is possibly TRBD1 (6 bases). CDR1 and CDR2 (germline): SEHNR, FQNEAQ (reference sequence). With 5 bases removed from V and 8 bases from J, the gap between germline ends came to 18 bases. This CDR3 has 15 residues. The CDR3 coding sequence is TGTGCCAGCAGCCAAGGACAGTTTGTAGGGGAAAAACTGTTTTTT. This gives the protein CASSQGQFVGEKLFF.

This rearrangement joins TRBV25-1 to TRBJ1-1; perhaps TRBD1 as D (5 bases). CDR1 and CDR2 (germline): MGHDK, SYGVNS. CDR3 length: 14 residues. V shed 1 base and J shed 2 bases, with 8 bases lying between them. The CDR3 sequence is CASSESGSNTEAFF. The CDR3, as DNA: TGTGCCAGCAGTGAATCAGGGTCCAACACTGAAGCTTTCTTT.

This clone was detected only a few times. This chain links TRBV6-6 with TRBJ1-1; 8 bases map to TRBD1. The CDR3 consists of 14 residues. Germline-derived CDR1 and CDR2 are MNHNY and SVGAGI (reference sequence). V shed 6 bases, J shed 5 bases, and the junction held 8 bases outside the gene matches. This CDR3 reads CASSLQGGWTEAFF. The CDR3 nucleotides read TGTGCCAGCAGCCTACAGGGGGGTTGGACTGAAGCTTTCTTT.

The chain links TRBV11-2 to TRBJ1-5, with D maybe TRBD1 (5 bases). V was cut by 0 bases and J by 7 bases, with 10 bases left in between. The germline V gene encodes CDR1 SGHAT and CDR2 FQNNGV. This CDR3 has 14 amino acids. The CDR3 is CASSLDGPGQPQHF. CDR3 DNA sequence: TGTGCCAGCAGCTTAGACGGTCCAGGGCAGCCCCAGCATTTT.

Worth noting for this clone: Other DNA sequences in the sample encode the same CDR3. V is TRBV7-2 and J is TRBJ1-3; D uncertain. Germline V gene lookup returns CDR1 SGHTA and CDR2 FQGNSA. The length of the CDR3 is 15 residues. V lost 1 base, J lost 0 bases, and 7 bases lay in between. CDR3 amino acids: CASSLVGSSGNTIYF. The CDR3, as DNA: TGTGCCAGCAGCTTAGTTGGCAGCTCTGGAAACACCATATATTTT.

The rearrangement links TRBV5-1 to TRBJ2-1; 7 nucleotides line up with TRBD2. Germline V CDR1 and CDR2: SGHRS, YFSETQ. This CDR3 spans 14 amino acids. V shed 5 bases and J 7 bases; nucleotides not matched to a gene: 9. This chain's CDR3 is CASSPTGGSNEQFF. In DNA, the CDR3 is TGCGCCAGCAGTCCCACGGGCGGGAGTAATGAGCAGTTCTTC.

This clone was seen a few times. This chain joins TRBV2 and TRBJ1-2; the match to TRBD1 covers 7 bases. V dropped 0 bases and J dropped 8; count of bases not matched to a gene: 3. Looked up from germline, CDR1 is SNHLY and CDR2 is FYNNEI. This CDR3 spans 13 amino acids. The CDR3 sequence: CASSEALGGGYTF. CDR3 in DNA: TGTGCCAGCAGTGAAGCGCTAGGGGGCGGCTACACCTTC.

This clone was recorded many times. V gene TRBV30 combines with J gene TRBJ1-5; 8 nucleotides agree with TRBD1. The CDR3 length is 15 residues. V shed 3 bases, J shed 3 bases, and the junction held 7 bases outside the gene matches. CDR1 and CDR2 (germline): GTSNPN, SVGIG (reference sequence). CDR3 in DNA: TGTGCCTGGAGGACAGGGGATAAGGACAATCAGCCCCAGCATTTT. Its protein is CAWRTGDKDNQPQHF. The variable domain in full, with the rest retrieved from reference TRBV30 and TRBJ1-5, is SQTIHQWPATLVQPVGSPLSLECTVEGTSNPNLYWYRQAAGRGLQLLFYSVGIGQISSEVPQNLSASRPQDRQFILSSKKLLLSDSGFYLCAWRTGDKDNQPQHFGDGTRLSIL.

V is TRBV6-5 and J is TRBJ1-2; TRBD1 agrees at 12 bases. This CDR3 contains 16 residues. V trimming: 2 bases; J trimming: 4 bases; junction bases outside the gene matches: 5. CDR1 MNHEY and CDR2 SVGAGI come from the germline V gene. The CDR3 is CASSYAGTGGSYGYTF. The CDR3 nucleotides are TGTGCCAGCAGTTACGCTGGGACAGGGGGCAGCTATGGCTACACCTTC.

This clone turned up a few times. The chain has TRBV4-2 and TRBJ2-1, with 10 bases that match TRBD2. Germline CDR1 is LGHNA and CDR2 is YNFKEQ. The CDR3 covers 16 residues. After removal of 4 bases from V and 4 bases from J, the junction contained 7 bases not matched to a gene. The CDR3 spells CASSPLTSGAYNEQFF. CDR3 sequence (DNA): TGTGCCAGCAGCCCTCTCACTAGCGGGGCATACAATGAGCAGTTCTTC.

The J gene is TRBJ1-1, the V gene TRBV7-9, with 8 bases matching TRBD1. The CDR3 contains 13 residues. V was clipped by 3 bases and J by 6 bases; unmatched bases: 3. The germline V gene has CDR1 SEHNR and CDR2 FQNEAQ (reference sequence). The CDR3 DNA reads TGTGCCAGCAGCTTGACAGGGGTCGCTGAAGCTTTCTTT. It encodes CASSLTGVAEAFF.

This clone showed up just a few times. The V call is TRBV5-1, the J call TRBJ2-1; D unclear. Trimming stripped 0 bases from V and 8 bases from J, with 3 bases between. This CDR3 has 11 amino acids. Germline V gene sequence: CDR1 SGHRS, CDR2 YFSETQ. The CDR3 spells CASSLEHEQFF. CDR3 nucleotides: TGCGCCAGCAGCTTGGAGCATGAGCAGTTCTTC.